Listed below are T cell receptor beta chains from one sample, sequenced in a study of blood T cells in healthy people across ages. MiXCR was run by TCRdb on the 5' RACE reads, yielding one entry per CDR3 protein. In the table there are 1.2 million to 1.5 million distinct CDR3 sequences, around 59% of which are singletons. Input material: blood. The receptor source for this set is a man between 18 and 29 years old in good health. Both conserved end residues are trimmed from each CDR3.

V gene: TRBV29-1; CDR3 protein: SAIAAGGGKNIQY
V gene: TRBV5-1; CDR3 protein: ASSLRKEAGSYEQY
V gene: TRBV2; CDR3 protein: ASSEMETQF
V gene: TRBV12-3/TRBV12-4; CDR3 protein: ASRSQPGYGYT
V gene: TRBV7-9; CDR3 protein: ASSLEQGTNSPLH
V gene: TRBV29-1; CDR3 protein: SVDTGAGAGELF
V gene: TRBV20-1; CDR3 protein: SAGEQGFGSIEQF
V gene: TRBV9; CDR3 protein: ASSVGTSGRSYEQY
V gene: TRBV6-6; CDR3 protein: ASRTSVEGSKNIQY
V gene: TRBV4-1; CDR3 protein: ASRQALAGTYNYGYT
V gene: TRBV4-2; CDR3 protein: ASSQVLGLAGAEETQY
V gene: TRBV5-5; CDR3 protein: ASVRPGLAQNNEQF
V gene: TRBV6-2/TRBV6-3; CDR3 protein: ASRRDGYT
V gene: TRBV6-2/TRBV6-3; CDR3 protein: ASSYSTRGQPNYGYT
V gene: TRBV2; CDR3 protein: ASSHSYYEQY